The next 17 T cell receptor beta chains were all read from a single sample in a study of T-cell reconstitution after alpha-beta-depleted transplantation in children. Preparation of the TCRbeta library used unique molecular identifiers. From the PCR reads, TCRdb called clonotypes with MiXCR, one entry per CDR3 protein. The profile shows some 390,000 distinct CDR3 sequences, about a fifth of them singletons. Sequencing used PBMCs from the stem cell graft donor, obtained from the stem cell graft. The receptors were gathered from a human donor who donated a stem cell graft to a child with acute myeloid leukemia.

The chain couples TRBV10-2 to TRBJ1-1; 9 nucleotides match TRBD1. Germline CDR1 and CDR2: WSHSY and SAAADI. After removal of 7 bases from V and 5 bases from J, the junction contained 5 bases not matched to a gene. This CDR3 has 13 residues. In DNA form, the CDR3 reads TGCGCCAGCATGCACAGGGGGCTTACTGAAGCTTTCTTT. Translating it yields CASMHRGLTEAFF.

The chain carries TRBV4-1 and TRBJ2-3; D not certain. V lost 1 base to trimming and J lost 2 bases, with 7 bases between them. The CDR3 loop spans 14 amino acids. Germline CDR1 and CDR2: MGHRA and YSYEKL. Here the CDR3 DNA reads TGCGCCAGCAGCCAAGCTGCCCCCACAGATACGCAGTATTTT. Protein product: CASSQAAPTDTQYF.

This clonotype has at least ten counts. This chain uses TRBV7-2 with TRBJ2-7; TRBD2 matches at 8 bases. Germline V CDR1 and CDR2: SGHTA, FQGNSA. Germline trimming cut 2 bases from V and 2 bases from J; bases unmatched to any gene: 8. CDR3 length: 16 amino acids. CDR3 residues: CASSLNAAGGAYEQYF. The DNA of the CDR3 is TGTGCCAGCAGCTTAAATGCGGCGGGAGGCGCCTACGAGCAGTACTTC.

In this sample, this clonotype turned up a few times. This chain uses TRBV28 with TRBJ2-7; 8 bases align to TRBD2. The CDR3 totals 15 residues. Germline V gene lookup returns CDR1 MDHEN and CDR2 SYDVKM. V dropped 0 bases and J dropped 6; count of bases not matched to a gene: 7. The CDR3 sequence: CASSLWAGGNSEQYF. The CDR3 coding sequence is TGTGCCAGCAGTTTATGGGCGGGAGGAAATAGCGAGCAGTACTTC. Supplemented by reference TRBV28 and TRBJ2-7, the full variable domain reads DVKVTQSSRYLVKRTGEKVFLECVQDMDHENMFWYRQDPGLGLRLIYFSYDVKMKEKGDIPEGYSVSREKKERFSLILESASTNQTSMYLCASSLWAGGNSEQYFGPGTRLTVT.

CDR3 DNA sequence: TGTGCCAGCACCTCTAGAACAGAAGGCGAGCAGTACTTC. Translation: CASTSRTEGEQYF. V and J are TRBV5-5 and TRBJ2-7; D ambiguous. CDR3 length equals 13 residues. Trimming stripped 6 bases from V and 6 bases from J, with 16 bases between. The germline gives CDR1 SGHKS, CDR2 YYEKEE (reference sequence).

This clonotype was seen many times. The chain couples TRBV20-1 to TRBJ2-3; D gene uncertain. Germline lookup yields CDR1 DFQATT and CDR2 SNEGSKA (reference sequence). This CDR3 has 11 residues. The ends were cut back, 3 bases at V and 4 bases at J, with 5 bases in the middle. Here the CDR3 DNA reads TGCAGTGCTAGGAGACCAGATACGCAGTATTTT. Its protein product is CSARRPDTQYF.

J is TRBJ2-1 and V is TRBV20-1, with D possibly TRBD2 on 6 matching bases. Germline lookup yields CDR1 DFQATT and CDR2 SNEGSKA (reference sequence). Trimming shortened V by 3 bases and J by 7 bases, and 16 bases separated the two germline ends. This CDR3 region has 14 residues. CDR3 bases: TGCAGTGCTAGCGTGGAGTCGGGGGTGAATGAGCAGTTCTTC. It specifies CSASVESGVNEQFF.

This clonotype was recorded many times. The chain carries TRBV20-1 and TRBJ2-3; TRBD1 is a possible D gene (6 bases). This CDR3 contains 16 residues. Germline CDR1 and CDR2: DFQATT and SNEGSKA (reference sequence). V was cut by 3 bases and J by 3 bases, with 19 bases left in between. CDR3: CSARVGEQGMTDTQYF. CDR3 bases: TGCAGTGCTAGGGTGGGTGAACAGGGAATGACAGATACGCAGTATTTT.

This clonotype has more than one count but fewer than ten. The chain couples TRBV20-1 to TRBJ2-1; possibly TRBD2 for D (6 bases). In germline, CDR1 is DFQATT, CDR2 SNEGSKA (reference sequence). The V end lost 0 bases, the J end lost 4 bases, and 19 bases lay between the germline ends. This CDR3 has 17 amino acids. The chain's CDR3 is CSARDSYPLDYYNEQFF. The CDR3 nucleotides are TGCAGTGCTAGAGATTCTTACCCCTTGGACTATTACAATGAGCAGTTCTTC.

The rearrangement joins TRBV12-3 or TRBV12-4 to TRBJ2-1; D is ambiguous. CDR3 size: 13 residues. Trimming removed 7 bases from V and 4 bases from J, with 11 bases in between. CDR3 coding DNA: TGTGCCAGCATTAATTGGGGTTACAATGAGCAGTTCTTC. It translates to CASINWGYNEQFF.

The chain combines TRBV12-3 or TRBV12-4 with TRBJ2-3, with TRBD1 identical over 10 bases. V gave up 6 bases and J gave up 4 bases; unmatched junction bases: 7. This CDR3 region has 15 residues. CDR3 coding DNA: TGTGCCAGCAGGCTAGGGACAGGGGTGGCAGATACGCAGTATTTT. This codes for CASRLGTGVADTQYF.

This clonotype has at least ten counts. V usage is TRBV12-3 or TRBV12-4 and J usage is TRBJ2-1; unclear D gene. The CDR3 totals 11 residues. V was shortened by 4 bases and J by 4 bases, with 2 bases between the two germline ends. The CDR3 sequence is CASSWYNEQFF. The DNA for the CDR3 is TGTGCCAGCAGTTGGTACAATGAGCAGTTCTTC.

CDR3 loop: CASSFGTQDGYTF. In nucleotides, the CDR3 is TGTGCCAGCAGTTTCGGGACTCAAGATGGCTACACCTTC. The chain uses TRBV28 and TRBJ1-2; possibly TRBD1 for D (5 bases). The V end lost 3 bases, the J end lost 6 bases, and 11 bases lay between the germline ends. The CDR3 has 13 amino acids. Germline-derived CDR1 and CDR2 are MDHEN and SYDVKM.

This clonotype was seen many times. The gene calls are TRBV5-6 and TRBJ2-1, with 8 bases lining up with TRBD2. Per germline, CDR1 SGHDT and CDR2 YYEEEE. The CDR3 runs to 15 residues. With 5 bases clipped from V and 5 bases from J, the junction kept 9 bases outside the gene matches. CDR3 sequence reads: CASSPYVAGNNEQFF. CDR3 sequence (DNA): TGTGCCAGCAGTCCCTACGTAGCGGGAAACAATGAGCAGTTCTTC.

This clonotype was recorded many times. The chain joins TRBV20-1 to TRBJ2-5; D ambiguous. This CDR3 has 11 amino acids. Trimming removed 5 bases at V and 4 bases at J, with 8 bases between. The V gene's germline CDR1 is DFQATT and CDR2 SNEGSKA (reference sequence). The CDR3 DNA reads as TGCAGTGCTGGGGTCGGAGAGACCCAGTACTTC. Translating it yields CSAGVGETQYF.

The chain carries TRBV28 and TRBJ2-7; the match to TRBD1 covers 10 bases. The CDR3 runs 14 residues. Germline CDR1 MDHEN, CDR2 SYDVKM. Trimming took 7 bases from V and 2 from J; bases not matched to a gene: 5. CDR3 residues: CASIPGQGPYEQYF. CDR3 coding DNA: TGTGCCAGCATCCCGGGACAGGGGCCCTACGAGCAGTACTTC.

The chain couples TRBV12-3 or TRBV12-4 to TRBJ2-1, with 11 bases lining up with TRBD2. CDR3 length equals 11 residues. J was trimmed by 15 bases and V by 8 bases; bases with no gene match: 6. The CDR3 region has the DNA TGTGCCAGCGGTATAGCGGGAGGGCCGTTCTTC. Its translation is CASGIAGGPFF.